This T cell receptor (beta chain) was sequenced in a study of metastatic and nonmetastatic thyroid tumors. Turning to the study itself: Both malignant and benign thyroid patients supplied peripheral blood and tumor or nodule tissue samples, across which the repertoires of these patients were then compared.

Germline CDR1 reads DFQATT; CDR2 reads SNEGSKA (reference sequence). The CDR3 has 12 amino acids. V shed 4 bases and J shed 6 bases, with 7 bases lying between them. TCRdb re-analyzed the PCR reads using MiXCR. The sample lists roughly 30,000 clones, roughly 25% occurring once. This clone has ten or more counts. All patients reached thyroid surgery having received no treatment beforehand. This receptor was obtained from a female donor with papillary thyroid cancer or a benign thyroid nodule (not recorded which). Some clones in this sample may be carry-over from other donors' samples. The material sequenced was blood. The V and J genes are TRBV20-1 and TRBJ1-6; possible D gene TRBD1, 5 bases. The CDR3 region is CSATRVNSPLHF. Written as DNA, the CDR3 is TGCAGTGCTACCAGGGTTAATTCACCCCTCCACTTT.